This TCR beta chain was captured in a study of T cells in Graves' hyperthyroidism and ophthalmopathy (dated by TCRdb to between 2018 and 2021). Study-level background: Peripheral blood was sampled at the time of initial diagnosis, prior to any treatment. To identify distinguishing TCR V-J signatures, a discovery cohort of around 100 patients was used, comprising some 43 with Graves' ophthalmopathy and around 57 with stable Graves' hyperthyroidism. An independent validation cohort of some 18 hyperthyroidism patients and 17 patients who later progressed to ophthalmopathy tested prospective prediction of ophthalmopathy. The 100 or so discovery patients were randomly divided into training and test sets at a 7:3 ratio. In addition, the study compared T-cell repertoires in thyroid tissue and in blood from roughly 6 Graves' hyperthyroidism patients. Following sampling, methimazole starting at 30 mg daily was given to hyperthyroidism patients, and high-dose intravenous methylprednisolone was given to ophthalmopathy patients. The paper describes TCR Vbeta CDR3 sequencing of 120 to 150 peripheral blood samples, made up of about 40 ophthalmopathy patients, roughly 80 hyperthyroidism patients and about 17 progressor patients. Points the paper makes about the study in general: Most expanded thyroid clonotypes (frequency above 0.001) were also found in blood, which suggests that blood repertoires may mirror thyroid immune responses. Ophthalmopathy was separated from stable hyperthyroidism by a 13 V-J signature model, with over 85% sensitivity and 81% to 82% specificity obtained in cross-validation and 80%/75% obtained in testing. No statistical method was used to fix the sample size in advance, and group allocation was not hidden from the investigators. In validation, progression to ophthalmopathy was predicted by the model with around 70% sensitivity and approximately 78% specificity, a median of about 6.8 months before onset.

TCR beta CDR3 regions were amplified from RNA transcripts. The TCR CDR3 was subjected to a first round of RT-PCR using the HTBI primer set and the Qiagen OneStep RT-PCR kit. Libraries were constructed in a second round of multiplex PCR, after which size selection and purification were carried out. The libraries were sequenced on an Illumina HiSeq2000 using paired-end 100 bp reads. In the paper's pipeline: SOAPnuke was used to process the raw data, with reads discarded if the reads contained adapters or uncalled bases, had a mean Phred below 15, or lacked an exact constant-primer or identifier match. High-quality paired reads were merged using COPE v1.2.5, and each unique nucleotide sequence was defined as a clonotype. MiTCR v1.1 was used to align the clonotypes against IMGT TRBV, TRBD and TRBJ reference segments. The analysis included only V-J combinations with a frequency above 0.0001, which together covered approximately 99% of the repertoires. The TCS score was defined as the ratio of F50 (clonal expansion) to E x V (chaos), calculated using BLOSUM62-based TCRdist between CDR3 peptides within each V-J. Welch's t-statistics and random forest reduced 514 V-J features to about 12, which were used in a naive Bayes classifier (R e1071). The similarity between thyroid and blood repertoires was quantified using the Morisita-Horn index. The public reads were run again by TCRdb, first through fastp at Q25 and then through MiXCR, and only productive beta chains were kept. For every CDR3 protein sequence, its rows merge into one entry that carries the most common genes and DNA. These V and J calls derive from TCRdb rather than the authors' analysis. The sample table contains over 700,000 distinct CDR3 sequences; only one count was recorded for 38% of them. The top ten clones comprise about 9% of the sample.

Stable Graves' hyperthyroidism was defined as no progression to ophthalmopathy during 18 months of follow-up. Hyperthyroidism patients were aged 18 to 65 years and newly diagnosed, with disease duration of less than 2 months. The study excluded patients with uncontrolled infections, other autoimmune diseases, pregnancy or lactation. Clinical symptoms, serum thyroxine and TRAb, thyroid ultrasound, and orbital computed tomography formed the basis for the diagnoses. PBMCs were separated from roughly 10 ml of fresh peripheral blood using Ficoll-Paque density gradient centrifugation. Total RNA was extracted with Trizol reagent, and quality was checked on an Agilent 2100 Bioanalyzer. Sequences MGHDK (CDR1) and SYGVNS (CDR2) are obtained from the germline V gene. Counted from cysteine to phenylalanine, this CDR3 has 14 amino acids. CDR3 DNA is the only sequence kept; it has 42 bases, read in frame from the first base. Between the V and J ends, shortened by 9 bases and 6 bases respectively, the junction contains 17 bases.

This clonotype turned up a few times. Its cognate antigen has yet to be identified. No qualities accompany the bases; no much larger clone lies one base away. The rearrangement combines TRBV25-1 with TRBJ2-2; possibly the D gene is TRBD1, per 6 matching bases. The source is a man younger than 35 with Graves' hyperthyroidism. The material sequenced was blood. The CDR3 region: CASSQTGISGELFF. The nucleotide sequence reads as follows: TGTGCCAGTTCGCAAACAGGGATCTCCGGGGAGCTGTTTTTT.